Below are 4 T cell receptor beta chains sequenced from a single sample in a study of blood T cell repertoires in COVID-19. Sequencing used immunoSEQ multiplex PCR; TCRdb keeps in-frame clones, though not all of them. The sample includes 150,000 or so clones, roughly 88% seen only once; the top ten take 1% to 1.5%. The sequenced material came from peripheral blood. Source of these receptors: a man between 60 and 75 years old who had recovered from COVID-19.

The genes are TRBV5-1 and TRBJ2-1, with 9 positions matching TRBD2. The CDR3 is 15 amino acids. J gave up 4 bases and V 0 bases, and 2 bases lay outside the gene matches. Per the germline V gene, CDR1 is SGHRS and CDR2 is YFSETQ. The CDR3 loop reads CASSLALAGYNEQFF. The CDR3 DNA is TGCGCCAGCAGCTTGGCCCTAGCGGGGTACAATGAGCAGTTCTTC.

V usage is TRBV18 and J usage is TRBJ2-2; tentatively, D is TRBD2 (6 bases). This CDR3 is 17 amino acids long. Germline V lookup: CDR1 KGHSH, CDR2 LQKENI. The germline V and J ends were trimmed by 2 bases and 4 bases, with 17 bases remaining between them. CDR3 coding DNA: TGTGCCAGCTCACCAATGGGAGGCGCCTCCTTCACCGGGGAGCTGTTTTTT. Its protein product is CASSPMGGASFTGELFF.

This clone has only a few counts. DNA of the CDR3: TGTGCCAGCAGCTTAACAGCAGGCCGAGCTAACTATGGCTACACCTTC. Amino acids: CASSLTAGRANYGYTF. This chain joins TRBV5-4 and TRBJ1-2; no definite D call. Germline CDR1 is SGHNT and CDR2 is YYREEE (reference sequence). The CDR3 runs 16 residues. Trimming removed 2 bases from V and 0 bases from J, with 14 bases in between.

The V gene is TRBV5-6, the J gene TRBJ2-7, with TRBD1 matching 9 bases. CDR1 and CDR2 (germline): SGHDT, YYEEEE. J lost 12 bases, V lost 3 bases, and 4 bases had no gene match. The CDR3 is 11 residues long. The CDR3 sequence is CASSSGQGSYF. CDR3 nucleotide sequence: TGTGCCAGCAGCTCTGGACAGGGGTCGTACTTC. The full variable domain, completed using reference TRBV5-6 and TRBJ2-7, is DAGVTQSPTHLIKTRGQQVTLRCSPKSGHDTVSWYQQALGQGPQFIFQYYEEEERQRGNFPDRFSGHQFPNYSSELNVNALLLGDSALYLCASSSGQGSYFGPGTRLTVT.